Below, one T cell receptor beta chain is given with its context. The antigen is not known. No cell sorting was done before RNA was extracted from the tissue. Distant lung tissue was collected more than 3 cm away from the tumor edge. Germline-derived CDR1 and CDR2 are DFQATT and SNEGSKA (reference sequence). Trimming took off 4 bases at V and 4 bases at J, with 12 bases between the two ends. The CDR3 spans 13 residues. These data are taken from a study of tumor and adjacent non-tumor tissue in lung cancer. Looking at the study overall: The patients, approximately 9 men and 5 women, were roughly 30 to 76 with stage I to III disease. On average, productive TCRbeta reads reached some 4.2 million per sample.

TCRbeta libraries were built with three rounds of nested PCR, modified from ARM-PCR. TCRdb re-called the multiplex PCR reads through MiXCR, storing one row per CDR3 protein. Here the sample spans 90,000 to 110,000 distinct CDR3 sequences, 60% to 65% being singletons. Study-wide results and caveats: Top 100 clones took a larger repertoire share in normal lung. TCR diversity was significantly greater in tumor than normal lung tissue.

Sequencing was carried out using distant non-tumor lung tissue. The chain is built from TRBV20-1 and TRBJ2-3; no clear D gene. This clonotype originated in a man between 60 and 75 years old with non-small cell lung cancer. As DNA, the CDR3 is TGCAGTGCTATAGGTAGTTCTGCAGATACGCAGTATTTT. Translating it yields CSAIGSSADTQYF.